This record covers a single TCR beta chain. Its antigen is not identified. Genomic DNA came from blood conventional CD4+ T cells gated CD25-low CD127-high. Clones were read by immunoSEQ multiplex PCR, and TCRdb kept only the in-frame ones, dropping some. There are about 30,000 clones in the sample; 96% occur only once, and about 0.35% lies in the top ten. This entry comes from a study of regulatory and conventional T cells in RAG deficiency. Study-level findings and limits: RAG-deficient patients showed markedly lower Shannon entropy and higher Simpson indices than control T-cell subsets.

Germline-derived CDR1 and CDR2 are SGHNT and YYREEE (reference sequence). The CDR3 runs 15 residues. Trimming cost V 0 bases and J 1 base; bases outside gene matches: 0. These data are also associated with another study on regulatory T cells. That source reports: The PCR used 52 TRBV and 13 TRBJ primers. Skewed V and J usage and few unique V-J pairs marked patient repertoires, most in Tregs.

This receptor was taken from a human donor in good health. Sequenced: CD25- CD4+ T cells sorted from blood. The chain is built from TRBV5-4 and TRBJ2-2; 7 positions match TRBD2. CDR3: CASSLAGGNTGELFF. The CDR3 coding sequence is TGTGCCAGCAGCTTGGCGGGGGGGAACACCGGGGAGCTGTTTTTT.